These T cell receptor beta chains were read from a single sample in a study of cytomegalovirus exposure and HLA in healthy donors. Sequencing used immunoSEQ multiplex PCR; TCRdb keeps in-frame clones, though not all of them. The data contain 110,000 or so clones, about three quarters of them singletons. Sequencing input: PBMCs. The receptors were gathered from a woman between 40 and 50 years old in good health and CMV-seropositive. CDR3s include the opening cysteine and the closing phenylalanine or tryptophan. Each record gives: V gene, J gene, D gene, clone size, CDR3 protein, CDR3 DNA. D genes are given only for firm matches. Size is stated for part of the rows, as once, few or many counts, or as a class when the clone is expanded.

V gene: TRBV11-1
J gene: TRBJ2-7
D gene: NA
clone size: NA
CDR3 protein: CASSPDFYEQYF
CDR3 DNA: TGTGCCAGCAGCCCCGACTTCTACGAGCAGTACTTC

V gene: TRBV18
J gene: TRBJ1-1
D gene: TRBD1
clone size: NA
CDR3 protein: CASSPTGQGASEAFF
CDR3 DNA: TGTGCCAGCTCACCAACCGGACAGGGGGCCTCTGAAGCTTTCTTT

V gene: TRBV11-3
J gene: TRBJ1-1
D gene: TRBD1
clone size: NA
CDR3 protein: CASSLGGPGTGLNTEAFF
CDR3 DNA: TGTGCCAGCAGCTTAGGAGGTCCCGGGACAGGGCTGAACACTGAAGCTTTCTTT

V gene: TRBV9
J gene: TRBJ2-7
D gene: NA
clone size: NA
CDR3 protein: CASSVGPATYEQYF
CDR3 DNA: TGTGCCAGCAGCGTAGGGCCCGCAACCTACGAGCAGTACTTC

V gene: TRBV4-2
J gene: TRBJ2-1
D gene: NA
clone size: NA
CDR3 protein: CASSQEQGLSYNEQFF
CDR3 DNA: TGTGCCAGCAGCCAAGAGCAGGGCCTCTCCTACAATGAGCAGTTCTTC

V gene: TRBV4-1
J gene: TRBJ1-3
D gene: TRBD1
clone size: NA
CDR3 protein: CASSQPTGRRNTIYF
CDR3 DNA: TGCGCCAGCAGCCAACCGACAGGGCGGCGTAACACCATATATTTT

V gene: TRBV2
J gene: TRBJ2-4
D gene: TRBD2
clone size: NA
CDR3 protein: CASSEVAGGIQYF
CDR3 DNA: TGTGCCAGCAGTGAAGTAGCGGGAGGAATTCAGTACTTC

V gene: TRBV5-6
J gene: TRBJ2-5
D gene: TRBD2
clone size: NA
CDR3 protein: CASREMREDVETQYF
CDR3 DNA: TGTGCCAGCAGGGAGATGCGGGAGGATGTAGAGACCCAGTACTTC

V gene: TRBV11-2
J gene: TRBJ1-4
D gene: TRBD1
clone size: NA
CDR3 protein: CASSLGTGGGEKLFF
CDR3 DNA: TGTGCCAGCAGCTTAGGGACAGGGGGGGGTGAAAAACTGTTTTTT

V gene: TRBV4-2
J gene: TRBJ2-7
D gene: NA
clone size: once
CDR3 protein: CASSPELWGRTYEQYF
CDR3 DNA: TGTGCCAGCAGCCCAGAGTTGTGGGGGCGGACCTACGAGCAGTACTTC

V gene: TRBV7-8
J gene: TRBJ2-1
D gene: NA
clone size: NA
CDR3 protein: CASSLLDYSESENEQFF
CDR3 DNA: TGTGCCAGCAGCCTCCTCGACTACTCCGAGTCGGAGAATGAGCAGTTCTTC

V gene: TRBV7-2
J gene: TRBJ2-3
D gene: TRBD1
clone size: NA
CDR3 protein: CASSPRGDRALSTDTQYF
CDR3 DNA: TGTGCCAGCAGCCCACGGGGGGACAGGGCTCTTAGCACAGATACGCAGTATTTT

V gene: TRBV5-1
J gene: TRBJ2-1
D gene: TRBD2
clone size: NA
CDR3 protein: CASSLIAGGYNEQFF
CDR3 DNA: TGCGCCAGCAGCTTAATAGCGGGGGGGTACAATGAGCAGTTCTTC

V gene: TRBV11-3
J gene: TRBJ2-4
D gene: NA
clone size: NA
CDR3 protein: CASSLQGLFRKNIQYF
CDR3 DNA: TGTGCCAGCAGCCTACAGGGTCTTTTTAGAAAAAACATTCAGTACTTC

V gene: TRBV7-9
J gene: TRBJ1-1
D gene: TRBD1
clone size: NA
CDR3 protein: CSSSSLPGRTGKSSTEAFF
CDR3 DNA: TGTTCCAGCAGCTCCCTTCCGGGAAGGACAGGGAAATCTTCCACTGAAGCTTTCTTT

V gene: TRBV4-2
J gene: TRBJ2-3
D gene: TRBD2
clone size: NA
CDR3 protein: CASSQAGVTTDTQYF
CDR3 DNA: TGTGCCAGCAGCCAGGCGGGGGTAACGACAGATACGCAGTATTTT